In this sample, the clone carrying this T cell receptor (beta chain) turned up a few times. The sample originates from a study of shared clonotypes between healthy human individuals. The test was conducted at deep level. For every subset, genomic DNA was evenly distributed across several immunoSEQ plates. Clones were read by immunoSEQ multiplex PCR, and TCRdb kept only the in-frame ones, dropping some. The profile covers about 2,100,000 clones, with roughly 91% appearing a single time and over 1.5% taken by the ten largest. The CDR3 is made up of 15 amino acids. The V and J ends lost 4 bases and 2 bases respectively, with 15 bases between them. Germline lookup yields CDR1 LNHDA and CDR2 SQIVND (reference sequence). It was CD45RO-negative cells, positively selected for CCR7, that made up naive CD8 cells, with terminally differentiated effector memory CD45RA+ cells excluded.

The receptor was isolated from a man aged 18 to 29 in good health. Some clones in this sample may be carry-over from other donors' samples. The genes are TRBV19 and TRBJ2-7; no definite D call. The source material was naive CD8+ T cells from PBMCs. This CDR3 is CASSTAELPTYEQYF. In DNA form, the CDR3 reads TGTGCCAGTAGTACAGCCGAGCTCCCCACCTACGAGCAGTACTTC.